This T cell receptor beta chain was recorded in a study of blood T cell repertoires in COVID-19 (dated by TCRdb to the early 2020s). Context from the whole study: Samples from collaborators originated in the United States, Italy and Spain and spanned both the acute and convalescent phases of COVID-19. The material from the prospective study consisted of cDNA or gDNA derived from T cells, B-cell-depleted T cells, or PBMCs. Samples came from the ongoing ImmuneRACE study (first 160 participants) plus 1,254 subjects from 6 global collaborators. A de-identified subject ID, COVID-19 status, age in years and sex were almost always included in the sample metadata. Deeply sampled blood TCRbeta repertoires from subjects exposed to, actively infected with, or recovered from COVID-19 were included in the dataset. A freely available public database, intended as a resource for researchers studying the immune response to SARS-CoV-2, is where the repertoires were released. Where HLA class I and class II types were available, the types were taken from metadata supplied by the sample provider, not from assay-based typing.

Broad study findings and their caveats: The amount of clinical and demographic metadata varied by source and participant and was provided uncurated.

TCRbeta CDR3 regions were amplified from genomic DNA by means of the immunoSEQ Assay, a bias-controlled multiplex PCR. The authors' analysis ran thus. The number of nucleated cells in each sample was estimated by amplification of reference gene primers within the assay. Sequence reads were collapsed and filtered to measure the absolute abundance of every unique TCRbeta CDR3 rearrangement. For each sample, productive Simpson clonality was calculated by taking the square root of Simpson's diversity index across productive rearrangements. Imported from immuneACCESS, the table was reduced by TCRdb to in-frame sequences with V and J called. These copies leave out some clones; in studies compared against another copy, an unresolved V gene accounts for under half, and the cause of the remainder is not known. V and J calls and clone size are as listed in that table; D and trimming were resolved from the DNA. This sample holds 150,000 to 200,000 clones; approximately 87% were observed only once. The ten largest account for approximately 7% of the sample.

Participants in the prospective study were enrolled through a virtual design, were aged about 18 to 100 years, and lived in approximately 25 United States geographic areas. In the prospective study, cohorts were assigned on the basis of participant-reported clinical history obtained from a screening survey and a study questionnaire. Recovered participants in ImmuneRACE Cohort 3 were defined by two consecutive negative NP/OP PCR tests, clearance by a healthcare professional, or resolution of symptoms. In the prospective study, mobile phlebotomists collected whole blood, serum and a nasopharyngeal or oropharyngeal swab from each participant. Participants in the prospective study had the option to provide additional blood draws and questionnaires over an approximately 2-month period. Before DNA extraction, prospective study blood samples were shipped either frozen or at room temperature. This clone came up once. The antigen it binds to is not known. Base qualities are missing; no much larger clone stands one base away.

The clonotype was recovered from a woman in her forties or fifties who had recovered from COVID-19. The sample comprised PBMCs or T cells enriched from blood (not recorded which).

The nucleotide sequence reads as follows: TGTGCCAGCAGCGTAGGCGGGGGCAACTATGGCTACACCTTC. This encodes CASSVGGGNYGYTF. Here the chain combines TRBV9 and TRBJ1-2; perhaps TRBD1 is the D gene, with 6 bases matching. The CDR3, from cysteine to phenylalanine, totals 14 residues. Only the CDR3 DNA stays, 42 bases, in frame from base 1. The trim is 0 bases for V and 2 bases for J, with a gap of 8 bases between the germline ends. Via the germline V gene, CDR1 is SGDLS and CDR2 YYNGEE.